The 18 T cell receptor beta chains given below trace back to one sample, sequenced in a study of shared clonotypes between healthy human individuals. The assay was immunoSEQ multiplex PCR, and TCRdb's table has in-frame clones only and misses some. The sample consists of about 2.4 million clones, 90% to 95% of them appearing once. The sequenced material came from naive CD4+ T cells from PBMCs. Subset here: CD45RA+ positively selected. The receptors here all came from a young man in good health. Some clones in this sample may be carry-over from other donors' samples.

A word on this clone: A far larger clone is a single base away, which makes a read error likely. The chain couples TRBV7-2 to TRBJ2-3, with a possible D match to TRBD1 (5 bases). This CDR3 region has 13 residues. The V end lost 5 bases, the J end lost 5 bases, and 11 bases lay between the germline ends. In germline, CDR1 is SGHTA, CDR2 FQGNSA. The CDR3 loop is CASSPGTGDTQYF. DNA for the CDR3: TGTGCCAGCAGCCCCGGAACAGGAGATACGCAGTATTTT.

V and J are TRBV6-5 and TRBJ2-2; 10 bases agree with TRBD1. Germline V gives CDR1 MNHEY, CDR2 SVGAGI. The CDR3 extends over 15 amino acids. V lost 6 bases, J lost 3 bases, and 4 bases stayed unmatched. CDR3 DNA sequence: TGTGCCAGCAGCCATGGACAGGGGGACACCGGGGAGCTGTTTTTT. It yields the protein CASSHGQGDTGELFF.

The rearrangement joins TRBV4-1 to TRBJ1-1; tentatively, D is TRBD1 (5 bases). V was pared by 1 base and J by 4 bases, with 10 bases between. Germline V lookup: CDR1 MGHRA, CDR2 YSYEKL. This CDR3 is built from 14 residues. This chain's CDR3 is CASSQAPGRTEAFF. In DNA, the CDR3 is TGCGCCAGCAGCCAAGCCCCGGGACGCACTGAAGCTTTCTTT.

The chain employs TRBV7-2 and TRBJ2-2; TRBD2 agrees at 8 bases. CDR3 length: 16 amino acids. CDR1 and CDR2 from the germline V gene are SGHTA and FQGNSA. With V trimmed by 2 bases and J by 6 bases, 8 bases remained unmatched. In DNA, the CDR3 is TGTGCCAGCAGCTTACATCGCGGGAGGCAAGCCGGGGAGCTGTTTTTT. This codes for CASSLHRGRQAGELFF.

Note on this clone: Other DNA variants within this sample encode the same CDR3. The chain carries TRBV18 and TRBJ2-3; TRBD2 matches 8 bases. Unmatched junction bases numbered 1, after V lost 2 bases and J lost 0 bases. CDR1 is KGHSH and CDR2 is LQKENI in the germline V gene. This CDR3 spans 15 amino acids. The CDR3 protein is CASSPTSGSTDTQYF. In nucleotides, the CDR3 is TGTGCCAGCTCACCAACTAGCGGTAGCACAGATACGCAGTATTTT.

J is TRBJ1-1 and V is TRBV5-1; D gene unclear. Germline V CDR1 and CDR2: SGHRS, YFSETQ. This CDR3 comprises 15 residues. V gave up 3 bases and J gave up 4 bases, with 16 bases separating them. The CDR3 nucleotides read TGCGCCAGCAGCTCCACCCCCCCGGGCACCACTGAAGCTTTCTTT. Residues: CASSSTPPGTTEAFF.

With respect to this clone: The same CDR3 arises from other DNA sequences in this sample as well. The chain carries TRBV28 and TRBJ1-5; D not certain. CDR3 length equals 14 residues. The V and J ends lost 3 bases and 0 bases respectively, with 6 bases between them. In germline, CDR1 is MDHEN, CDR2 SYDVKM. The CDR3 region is CASSFGGSNQPQHF. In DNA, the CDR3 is TGTGCCAGCAGTTTTGGTGGTAGCAATCAGCCCCAGCATTTT.

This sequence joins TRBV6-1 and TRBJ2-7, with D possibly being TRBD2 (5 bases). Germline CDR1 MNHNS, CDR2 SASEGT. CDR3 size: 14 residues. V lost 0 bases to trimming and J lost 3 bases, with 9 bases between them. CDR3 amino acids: CASSEARRFYEQYF. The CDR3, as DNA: TGTGCCAGCAGTGAAGCAAGGAGGTTCTACGAGCAGTACTTC.

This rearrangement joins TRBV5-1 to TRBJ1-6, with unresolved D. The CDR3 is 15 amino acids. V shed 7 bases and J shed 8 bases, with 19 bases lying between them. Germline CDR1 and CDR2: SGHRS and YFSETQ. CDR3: CASSPGKVGDSPLHF. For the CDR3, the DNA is TGCGCCAGCTCCCCCGGCAAGGTCGGGGATTCACCCCTCCACTTT.

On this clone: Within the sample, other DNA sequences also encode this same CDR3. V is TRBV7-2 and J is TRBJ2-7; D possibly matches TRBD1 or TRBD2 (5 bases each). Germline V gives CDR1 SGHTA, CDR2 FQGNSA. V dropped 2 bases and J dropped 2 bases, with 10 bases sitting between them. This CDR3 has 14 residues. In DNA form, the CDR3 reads TGTGCCAGCAGCTTAAGGCAGGGACCCTACGAGCAGTACTTC. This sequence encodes CASSLRQGPYEQYF.

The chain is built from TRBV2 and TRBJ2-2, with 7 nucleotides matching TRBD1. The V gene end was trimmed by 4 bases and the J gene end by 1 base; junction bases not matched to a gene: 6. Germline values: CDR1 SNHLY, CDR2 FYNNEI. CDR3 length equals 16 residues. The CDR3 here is CASSAQGSLNTGELFF. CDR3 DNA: TGTGCCAGCAGTGCACAGGGGTCCTTGAACACCGGGGAGCTGTTTTTT.

The chain's CDR3 is CASSLATGAINEQFF. CDR3 coding DNA: TGTGCCAGCAGCTTGGCTACAGGGGCTATCAATGAGCAGTTCTTC. This sequence joins TRBV5-4 and TRBJ2-1; 7 bases are a match to TRBD1. J was trimmed by 6 bases and V by 0 bases; bases with no gene match: 6. Germline V gene data show CDR1 as SGHNT and CDR2 as YYREEE (reference sequence). The CDR3 consists of 15 residues.

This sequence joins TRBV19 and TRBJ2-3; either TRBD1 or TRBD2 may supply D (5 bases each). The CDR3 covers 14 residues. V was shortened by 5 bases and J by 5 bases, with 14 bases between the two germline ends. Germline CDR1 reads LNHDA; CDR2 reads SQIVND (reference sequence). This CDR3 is CASSPSPGGDTQYF. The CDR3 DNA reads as TGTGCCAGTAGTCCCTCTCCTGGGGGAGATACGCAGTATTTT.

The CDR3 nucleotides are TGTGCCACCAGTCCCCGGGTAGCGCGAAGCTCCTACGAGCAGTACTTC. Translating gives CATSPRVARSSYEQYF. V usage is TRBV15 and J usage is TRBJ2-7, with a possible D match to TRBD2 (5 bases). CDR1 and CDR2 from the germline V gene are LNHNV and YYDKDF (reference sequence). The ends were cut back, 6 bases at V and 0 bases at J, with 18 bases in the middle. The CDR3 covers 16 residues.

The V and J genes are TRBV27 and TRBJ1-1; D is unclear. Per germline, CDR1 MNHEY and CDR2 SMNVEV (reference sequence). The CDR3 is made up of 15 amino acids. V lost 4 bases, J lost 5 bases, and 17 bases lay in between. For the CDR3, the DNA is TGTGCCAGCAGTTCCCCCACCGCCTTAGGGACTGAAGCTTTCTTT. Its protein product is CASSSPTALGTEAFF.

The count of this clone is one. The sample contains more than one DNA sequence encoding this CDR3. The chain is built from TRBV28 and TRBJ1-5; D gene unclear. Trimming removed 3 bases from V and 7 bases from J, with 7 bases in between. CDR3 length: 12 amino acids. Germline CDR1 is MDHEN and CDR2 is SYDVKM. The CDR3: CASSLATQPQHF. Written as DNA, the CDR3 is TGTGCCAGCAGTTTGGCCACCCAGCCCCAGCATTTT.

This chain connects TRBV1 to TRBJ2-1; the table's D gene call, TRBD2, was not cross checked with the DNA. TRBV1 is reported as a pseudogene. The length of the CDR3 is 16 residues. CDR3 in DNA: TGCACCAGCAGCCTAAAGGGCCAGCGGGAGGGCAATGAGCAGTTCTTC. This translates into CTSSLKGQREGNEQFF.

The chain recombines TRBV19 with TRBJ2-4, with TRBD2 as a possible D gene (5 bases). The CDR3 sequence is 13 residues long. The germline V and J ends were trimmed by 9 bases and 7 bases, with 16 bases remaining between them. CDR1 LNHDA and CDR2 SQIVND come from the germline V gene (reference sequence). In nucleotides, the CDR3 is TGTGCCAGCCTAGGGTTATCGGGGAACATTCAGTACTTC. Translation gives CASLGLSGNIQYF.